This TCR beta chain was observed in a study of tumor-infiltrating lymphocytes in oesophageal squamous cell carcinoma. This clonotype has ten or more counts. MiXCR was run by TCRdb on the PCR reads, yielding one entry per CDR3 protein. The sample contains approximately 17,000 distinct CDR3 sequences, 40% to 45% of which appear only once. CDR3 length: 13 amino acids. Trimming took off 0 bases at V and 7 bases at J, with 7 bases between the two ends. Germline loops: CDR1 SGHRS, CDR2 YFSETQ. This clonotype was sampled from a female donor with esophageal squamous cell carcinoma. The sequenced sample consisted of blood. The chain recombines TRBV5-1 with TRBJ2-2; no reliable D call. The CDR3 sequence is CASSLDRFGELFF. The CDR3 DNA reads TGCGCCAGCAGCTTGGATCGCTTCGGGGAGCTGTTTTTT.